These 8 T cell receptor beta chains came from one sample sequenced in a study of T-cell memory formation after mild COVID-19 (dated by TCRdb to about 2021). The library came from 5' RACE. TCRdb records Illumina NovaSeq 6000 as the sequencer. In-frame beta chains were kept once TCRdb had trimmed the public reads at Q25 with fastp and called clones with MiXCR. For every CDR3 protein sequence, its rows merge into one entry that carries the most common genes and DNA. For this sample there are 84,000 or so distinct CDR3 sequences; around 14% appear just once. The ten largest clones add up to roughly 33% of the sample. The sequenced sample was PBMCs or a T cell subset sorted from them (not recorded which). The receptors stem from an adult woman who had mild COVID-19 (a few samples of this study predate the infection). The sample titles of this study are shuffled in the database, so cell type and time point are left out; the donor was told from shared clones.

The chain carries TRBV7-2 and TRBJ2-1, with no clear D. Trimming removed 8 bases at V and 6 bases at J, with 14 bases between. CDR1 and CDR2 (germline): SGHTA, FQGNSA. This CDR3 is built from 13 residues. In DNA, the CDR3 is TGTGCCAGCCTGATAGATCGAGGCAATGAGCAGTTCTTC. This gives the protein CASLIDRGNEQFF.

The rearrangement joins TRBV15 to TRBJ2-2, with unresolved D. The V gene lost 3 bases and the J gene lost 0 bases, with 17 bases spanning the gap. The germline V gene has CDR1 LNHNV and CDR2 YYDKDF (reference sequence). This CDR3 has 18 residues. The CDR3 DNA reads as TGTGCCACCAGCAGCGTCGATCTGGCCGACGCGAACACCGGGGAGCTGTTTTTT. It is translated as CATSSVDLADANTGELFF.

The chain carries TRBV30 and TRBJ2-7, with D maybe TRBD2 (5 bases). This CDR3 has 14 residues. Trimming shortened V by 0 bases and J by 5 bases, and 14 bases separated the two germline ends. Germline V gene lookup returns CDR1 GTSNPN and CDR2 SVGIG (reference sequence). The CDR3 DNA follows: TGTGCCTGGAGTGTACCGGGGATGATCCACGAGCAGTACTTC. Translation: CAWSVPGMIHEQYF.

The chain uses TRBV4-1 and TRBJ2-5, with D unclear. Germline V gene sequence: CDR1 MGHRA, CDR2 YSYEKL. V was trimmed by 0 bases and J by 5 bases, leaving 7 bases between them. The CDR3 runs to 13 residues. CDR3 region: CASSQEVVETQYF. The CDR3 DNA reads TGCGCCAGCAGCCAAGAAGTGGTGGAGACCCAGTACTTC.

The chain couples TRBV20-1 to TRBJ2-7, with a tentative D call TRBD1 (6 bases). Germline V gene sequence: CDR1 DFQATT, CDR2 SNEGSKA (reference sequence). The CDR3 runs 12 residues. Trimming left V 5 bases short and J 1 base short, with 9 bases between. The CDR3 DNA reads as TGCAGTGCTGGGGACATTTCCTACGAGCAGTACTTC. It codes for CSAGDISYEQYF.

There are a few counts of this clonotype. The rearrangement uses TRBV20-1 and TRBJ2-1; 9 nucleotides align to TRBD2. The length of the CDR3 is 16 residues. J was trimmed by 6 bases and V by 2 bases; bases with no gene match: 11. CDR1 and CDR2 from the germline V gene are DFQATT and SNEGSKA (reference sequence). The CDR3 reads CSARLPWREGFNEQFF. For the CDR3, the DNA is TGCAGTGCTAGACTTCCTTGGCGGGAGGGGTTCAATGAGCAGTTCTTC.

Ten or more counts support this clonotype. J is TRBJ2-5 and V is TRBV12-3 or TRBV12-4, with a tentative D call TRBD2 (5 bases). Between the trimmed V and J ends, which lost 0 bases and 5 bases, there was a span of 7 bases. CDR3 size: 13 residues. CDR3 sequence: CASSLAPGETQYF. CDR3 sequence (DNA): TGTGCCAGCAGTTTAGCGCCGGGGGAGACCCAGTACTTC.

This clonotype has a handful of counts. The chain is built from TRBV12-3 or TRBV12-4 and TRBJ2-7; 7 bases agree with TRBD1. Trimming cost V 2 bases and J 7 bases; bases outside gene matches: 5. The CDR3 spans 13 residues. The CDR3 DNA reads TGTGCCAGCAGTTTACGACAGGGTATGGAGCAGTACTTC. The encoded protein is CASSLRQGMEQYF.